What follows describes a single T cell receptor (beta chain). Its antigen is unknown. No much larger clone exists at a distance of one base, and base qualities are not known. One collaborating source in Seattle enrolled patients during active infection and followed them longitudinally through the course of disease. Each collaborating institution followed its own protocols to collect whole blood in K2EDTA tubes. Collaborator samples were shipped for TCRbeta analysis as frozen whole blood, isolated PBMCs, or DNA extracted from either sample type. The data were obtained in a study of blood T cell repertoires in COVID-19 (dated by TCRdb to about 2020). With respect to the entire study: The collaborator samples originated in the United States, Italy and Spain and spanned the acute and convalescent phases of COVID-19. The material from the prospective study consisted of cDNA or gDNA derived from T cells, B-cell-depleted T cells, or PBMCs. Subjects who had been exposed to COVID-19, were actively infected with it, or had recovered from it provided the deeply sampled blood TCRbeta repertoires that made up the dataset. A freely available public database, intended as a resource for researchers studying the immune response to SARS-CoV-2, is where the repertoires were released. Samples came from the ongoing ImmuneRACE study (first 160 participants) plus 1,254 subjects from 6 global collaborators. A de-identified subject ID, COVID-19 status, age in years and sex were almost always included in the sample metadata. HLA class I and class II types, where available, came from metadata supplied by the sample provider rather than from assay-based typing. Broader findings and caveats from the paper: Clinical and demographic metadata were provided uncurated, with the amount varying by source and participant.

TCRbeta CDR3 regions were amplified from genomic DNA by means of the immunoSEQ Assay, a bias-controlled multiplex PCR. The study's processing was this. The number of nucleated cells in each sample was estimated from the amplification of reference gene primers within the assay. To quantify the absolute abundance of each unique TCRbeta CDR3 rearrangement, sequence reads were collapsed and filtered. For each sample, productive Simpson clonality was calculated by taking the square root of Simpson's diversity index across productive rearrangements. In TCRdb, the immuneACCESS table is reduced to in-frame sequences with V and J assigned. These tables do not hold every clone; where another copy was compared, an unresolved V gene accounts for under half, and the others remain unexplained. V, J and clone size were drawn from that table, and D and trimming were deduced from the DNA. This sample has 250,000 to 300,000 clones in its table, and around 89% of those were observed once. The ten most abundant clones make up just under 6.5% of the sample.

The germline V gene (reference sequence) sets CDR1 to MNHEY and CDR2 to SMNVEV. Trimmed from V: 2 bases; trimmed from J: 2 bases; junction bases lacking a gene match: 4. The CDR3 numbers 15 residues from cysteine through phenylalanine. The kept DNA is CDR3 alone, 45 bases in frame from the first base. The sample comprised peripheral blood. The chain is encoded by TRBV27 joined to TRBJ2-7; 9 central nucleotides agree with TRBD1. The receptor was derived from a woman between 50 and 59 years old with COVID-19, enrolled during active disease. At the DNA level, the sequence is TGTGCCAGCAGTTTAACCGGGACAGGGCCCTACGAGCAGTACTTC. Its protein reads: CASSLTGTGPYEQYF.